Shown below are 5 T cell receptor beta chains from a single sample sequenced in a study of T-cell memory formation after mild COVID-19. TCRdb reprocessed the 5' RACE reads via MiXCR and lists one record per CDR3 protein. This table holds 270,000 or so distinct CDR3 sequences, roughly 17% found once. The sequencing input was PBMCs or a T cell subset sorted from them (not recorded which). Receptors were obtained from a man between 18 and 35 years old who had mild COVID-19 (a few samples of this study predate the infection). Cell type and time point are not known.

There are a few counts of this clonotype. The chain links TRBV7-9 to TRBJ1-3; D is unclear. Germline CDR1 reads SEHNR; CDR2 reads FQNEAQ (reference sequence). V lost 5 bases and J lost 0, with 8 bases in between. There are 14 residues in the CDR3. The CDR3 sequence: CASSPEVSGNTIYF. CDR3 sequence (DNA): TGTGCCAGCAGCCCGGAAGTCTCTGGAAACACCATATATTTT.

The V gene is TRBV7-7, the J gene TRBJ2-1; possible D gene TRBD1, 7 bases. CDR1 and CDR2 (germline): SSHAT, FNYEAQ (reference sequence). Trimming removed 5 bases from V and 4 bases from J, with 15 bases in between. The CDR3 runs 15 residues. The CDR3 reads CASSTLTGTYNEQFF. The CDR3 coding sequence is TGTGCCAGCAGCACCTTGACAGGGACTTACAATGAGCAGTTCTTC.

The chain has TRBV6-2 or TRBV6-3 and TRBJ2-5; TRBD2 agrees at 7 bases. In germline, CDR1 is MNHEY, CDR2 SVGEGT. V lost 5 bases and J lost 5; bases outside the gene matches: 2. The CDR3 is 12 residues long. CDR3 DNA sequence: TGTGCCAGCAGTGCGGGGGACGAGACCCAGTACTTC. It codes for CASSAGDETQYF.

The CDR3 region has the DNA TGTGCCAGCAGCGGGGGGATCGGCAACTATGGCTACACCTTC. It translates to CASSGGIGNYGYTF. The chain uses TRBV9 and TRBJ1-2, with D possibly matching TRBD1 (5 bases). Trimming removed 3 bases from V and 2 bases from J, with 11 bases in between. Germline V gene lookup returns CDR1 SGDLS and CDR2 YYNGEE. The CDR3 is 14 residues long.

This clonotype was picked up many times. This chain links TRBV29-1 with TRBJ2-1; the D gene is possibly TRBD2 (7 bases). Germline assignment: CDR1 SQVTM and CDR2 ANQGSEA. V dropped 2 bases and J dropped 1 base, with 15 bases sitting between them. CDR3 length: 16 amino acids. In nucleotides, the CDR3 is TGCAGCGTTGAAATTCCCGGGGGGCGATCCTACAATGAGCAGTTCTTC. It is translated as CSVEIPGGRSYNEQFF.